A selection of T cell receptor beta chains follows, all from one sample in a study of OX40 agonist ivuxolimab in advanced cancers. Profiled with immunoSEQ multiplex PCR; TCRdb holds only in-frame clones, not every one. The sample includes about 93,000 clones, 92% of them seen just once. The sequencing here drew on CD4+ or CD8+ T cells sorted from blood, taken in a trial of the OX40 agonist ivuxolimab. Source of these receptors: an adult with an advanced solid tumor such as melanoma, head and neck, liver or kidney cancer. Each CDR3 is given without its conserved first and last residue.

v_gene,len,j_gene,CDR3aa
TRBV9,11,TRBJ1-1,ASSRRERDEAF
TRBV15,11,TRBJ2-2,ATSRGGTGELF
TRBV7-6,12,TRBJ2-5,ASSQDGTGETQY
TRBV6-5,11,TRBJ1-1,ASSYSKNTEAF
TRBV7-3,13,TRBJ2-7,ASSLQGIVGGEQY
TRBV5-8,10,TRBJ2-2,ASEGWTGELF
TRBV5-1,12,TRBJ2-3,ASSLALASDTQY
TRBV5-1,11,TRBJ2-2,ASRPDLYGELF
TRBV7-3,14,TRBJ2-3,ASSLTSGGPTDTQY
TRBV2,14,TRBJ1-2,ASSEGTLGYDYGYT
TRBV5-4,12,TRBJ2-2,ASSQQLAAGELF
TRBV5-1,14,TRBJ1-2,ASSPGGAASNYGYT
TRBV6-5,14,TRBJ2-3,ASSYRAGVSTDTQY
TRBV5-4,11,TRBJ1-2,ASSPDSNYGYT
TRBV5-6,12,TRBJ2-7,ASSSGTSLYEQY
TRBV11-2,11,TRBJ1-3,ASTLSGGNTIY
TRBV5-3,11,TRBJ2-5,ARSPGGSGTQY
TRBV6-5,14,TRBJ1-6,ASSFPSGGGNSPLH
TRBV7-9,10,TRBJ2-7,ASSKGDYEQY
TRBV2,12,TRBJ2-2,ASRLLTGTGELF
TRBV11-3,10,TRBJ2-2,ASSWNTGELF
TRBV30,11,TRBJ1-2,ARTGPTGYGYT
TRBV6-1,11,TRBJ1-6,ATSTGYLSPLH
TRBV2,13,TRBJ1-5,ASSARTGGDQPQH
TRBV2,12,TRBJ1-4,ASSAEVMNEKLF
TRBV5-1,11,TRBJ2-5,ASSSGPSETQY
TRBV7-3,12,TRBJ2-5,ASSLHRGEETQY
TRBV6-5,13,TRBJ1-5,ASSRTGAPNQPQH
TRBV5-6,15,TRBJ2-5,ASSLIASGGPQETQY
TRBV10-2,11,TRBJ2-7,ASGKDRNYEQY
TRBV19,12,TRBJ2-7,APLIGNQTYEQY
TRBV19,11,TRBJ1-1,ASSSGWETEAF
TRBV9,11,TRBJ2-2,ASSVAVVGELF
TRBV6-1,10,TRBJ2-7,ASTDYTLAQY
TRBV2,13,TRBJ2-7,ASSEEAVGAGEQY
TRBV19,10,TRBJ1-4,AVGTGSEKLF
TRBV9,13,TRBJ2-2,ASSEGQGASGELF
TRBV19,12,TRBJ2-2,ASSIGTNTGELF
TRBV21-1,12,TRBJ1-3,ASSGHNSGNTIY
TRBV15,11,TRBJ2-2,ATSSRVFGELF
TRBV27,13,TRBJ2-7,ASSLGSGAFYEQY
TRBV7-2,13,TRBJ2-7,ASSRRQGTPYEQY
TRBV19,16,TRBJ2-1,ASSQIAGTRLSYNEQF
TRBV9,13,TRBJ2-1,ASSSRDRGYNEQF
TRBV19,13,TRBJ1-6,ASSRRQGADSPLH
TRBV6-1,14,TRBJ2-1,ASSEARGQGHNEQF
TRBV5-6,13,TRBJ2-5,ASSIPGQGEETQY
TRBV29-1,12,TRBJ1-6,SVASGQGNSPLH
TRBV7-3,19,TRBJ2-1,ASSFGPDRGTSGSSYNEQF
TRBV27,12,TRBJ1-2,ASSLTRGVNGYT
TRBV9,11,TRBJ2-3,ASSTRVTDTQY